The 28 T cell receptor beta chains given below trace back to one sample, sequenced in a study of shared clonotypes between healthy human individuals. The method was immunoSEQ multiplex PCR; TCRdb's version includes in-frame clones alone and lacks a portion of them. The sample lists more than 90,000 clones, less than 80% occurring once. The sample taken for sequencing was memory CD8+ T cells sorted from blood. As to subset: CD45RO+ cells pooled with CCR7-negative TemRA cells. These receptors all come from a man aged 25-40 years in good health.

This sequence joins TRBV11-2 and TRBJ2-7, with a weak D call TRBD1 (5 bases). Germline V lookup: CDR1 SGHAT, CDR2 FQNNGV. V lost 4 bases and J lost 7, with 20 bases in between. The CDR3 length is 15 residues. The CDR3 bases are TGTGCCAGCAGCTCGCAAGGGGTCGCATTGGGGGAGCAGTACTTC. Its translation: CASSSQGVALGEQYF.

CDR3 amino acids: CASSYKSGSGYTF. The CDR3, as DNA: TGTGCCAGCAGTTACAAATCAGGTTCTGGCTACACCTTC. V is TRBV6-5 and J is TRBJ1-2; D is uncertain. From germline, CDR1 is MNHEY and CDR2 SVGAGI. This CDR3 comprises 13 residues. V dropped 2 bases and J dropped 7 bases, with 11 bases sitting between them.

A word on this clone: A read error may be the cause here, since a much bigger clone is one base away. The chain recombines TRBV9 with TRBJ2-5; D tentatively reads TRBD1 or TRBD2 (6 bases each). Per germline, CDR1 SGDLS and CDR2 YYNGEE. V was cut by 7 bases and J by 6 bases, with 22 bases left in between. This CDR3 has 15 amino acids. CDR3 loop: CASGLRGVFRKTQYF. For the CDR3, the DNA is TGTGCCAGCGGCTTAAGGGGGGTATTTCGAAAGACCCAGTACTTC.

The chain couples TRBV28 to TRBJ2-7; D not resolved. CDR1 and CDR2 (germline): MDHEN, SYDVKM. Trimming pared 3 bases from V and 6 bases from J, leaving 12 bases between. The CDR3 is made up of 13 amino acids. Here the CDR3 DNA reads TGTGCCAGCAGTTTCGAACAGAGTGGCGAGCAGTACTTC. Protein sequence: CASSFEQSGEQYF.

CDR3 bases: TGTGCCACCAGCAGGAAACAGGGGGTCACAGATACGCAGTATTTT. This codes for CATSRKQGVTDTQYF. The rearrangement joins TRBV15 to TRBJ2-3; 8 positions agree with TRBD1. Germline V gene lookup returns CDR1 LNHNV and CDR2 YYDKDF (reference sequence). The CDR3 covers 15 residues. The junction had 4 bases not matched to a gene; V was cut back by 3 bases and J by 2 bases.

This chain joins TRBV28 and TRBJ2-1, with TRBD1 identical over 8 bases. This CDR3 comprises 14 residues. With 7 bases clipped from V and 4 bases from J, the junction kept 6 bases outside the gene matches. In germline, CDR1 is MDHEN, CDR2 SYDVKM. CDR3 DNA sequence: TGTGCCAGCAACCCGACAGGGGCGTACAATGAGCAGTTCTTC. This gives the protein CASNPTGAYNEQFF.

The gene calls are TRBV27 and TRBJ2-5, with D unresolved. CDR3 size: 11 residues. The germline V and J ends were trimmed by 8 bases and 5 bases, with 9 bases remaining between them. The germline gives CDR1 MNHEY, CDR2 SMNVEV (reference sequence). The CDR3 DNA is TGTGCCAGCGGGTTGGGGGAGACCCAGTACTTC. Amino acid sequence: CASGLGETQYF.

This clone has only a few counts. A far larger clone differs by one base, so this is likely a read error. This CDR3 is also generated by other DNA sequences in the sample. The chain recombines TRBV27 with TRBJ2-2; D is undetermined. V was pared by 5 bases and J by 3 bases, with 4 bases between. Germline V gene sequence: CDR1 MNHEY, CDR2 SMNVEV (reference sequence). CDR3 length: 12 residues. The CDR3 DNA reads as TGTGCCAGCAGTCCTTACACCGGGGAGCTGTTTTTT. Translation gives CASSPYTGELFF.

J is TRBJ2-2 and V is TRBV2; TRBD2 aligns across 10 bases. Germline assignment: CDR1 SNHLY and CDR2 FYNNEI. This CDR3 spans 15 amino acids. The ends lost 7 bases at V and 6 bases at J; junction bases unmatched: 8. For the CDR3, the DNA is TGTGCCAGCAAAGGGGTAGCGGGAGGATCCGGGGAGCTGTTTTTT. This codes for CASKGVAGGSGELFF.

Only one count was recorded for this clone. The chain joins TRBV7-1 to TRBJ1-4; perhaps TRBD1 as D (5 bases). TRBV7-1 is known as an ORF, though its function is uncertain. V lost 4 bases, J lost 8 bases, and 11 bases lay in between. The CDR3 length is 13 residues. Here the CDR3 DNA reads TGTGCCAGCAGCTTAGGGGCGGGGGAAAAACTGTTTTTT. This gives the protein CASSLGAGEKLFF.

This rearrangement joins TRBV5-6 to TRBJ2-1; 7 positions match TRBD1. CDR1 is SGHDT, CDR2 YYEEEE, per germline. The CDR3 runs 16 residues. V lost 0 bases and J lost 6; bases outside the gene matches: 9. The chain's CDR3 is CASSLGQGHVLNEQFF. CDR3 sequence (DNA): TGTGCCAGCAGCTTGGGACAGGGACACGTACTCAATGAGCAGTTCTTC.

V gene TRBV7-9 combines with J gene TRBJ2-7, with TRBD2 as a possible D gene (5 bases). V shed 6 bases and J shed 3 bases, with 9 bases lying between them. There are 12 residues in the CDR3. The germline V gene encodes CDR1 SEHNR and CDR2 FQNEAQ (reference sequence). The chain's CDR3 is CASSYEGYEQYF. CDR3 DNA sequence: TGTGCCAGCAGTTATGAGGGCTACGAGCAGTACTTC.

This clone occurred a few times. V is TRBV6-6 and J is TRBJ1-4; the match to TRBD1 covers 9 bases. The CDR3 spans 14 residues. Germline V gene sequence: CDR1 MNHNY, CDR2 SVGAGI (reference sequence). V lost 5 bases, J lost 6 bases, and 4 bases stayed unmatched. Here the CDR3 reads CASSPGTGHEKLFF. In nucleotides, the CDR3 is TGTGCCAGCAGTCCCGGGACAGGGCATGAAAAACTGTTTTTT.

As DNA, the CDR3 is TGTGCCAGCAGCTTAGACAGGGCCGGGGCCAACGTCCTGACTTTC. Translating it yields CASSLDRAGANVLTF. V gene TRBV11-2 combines with J gene TRBJ2-6; maybe TRBD1 (5 bases). The CDR3 length is 15 residues. V lost 0 bases and J 4 bases, leaving 7 bases between the germline ends. Germline V gene sequence: CDR1 SGHAT, CDR2 FQNNGV.

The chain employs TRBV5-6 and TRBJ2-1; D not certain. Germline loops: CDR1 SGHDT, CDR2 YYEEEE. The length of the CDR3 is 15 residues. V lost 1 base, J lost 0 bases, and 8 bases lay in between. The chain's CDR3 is CASSLQPSSYNEQFF. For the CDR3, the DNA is TGTGCCAGCAGCTTGCAACCCAGCTCCTACAATGAGCAGTTCTTC.

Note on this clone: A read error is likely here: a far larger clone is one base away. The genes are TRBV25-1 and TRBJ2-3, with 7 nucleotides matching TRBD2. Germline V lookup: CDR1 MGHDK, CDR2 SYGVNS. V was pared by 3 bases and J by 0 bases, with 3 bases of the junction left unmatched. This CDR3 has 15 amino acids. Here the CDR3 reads CASSDNSGSTDTQYF. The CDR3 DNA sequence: TGTGCCAGCAGTGACAATAGCGGGAGCACAGATACGCAGTATTTT.

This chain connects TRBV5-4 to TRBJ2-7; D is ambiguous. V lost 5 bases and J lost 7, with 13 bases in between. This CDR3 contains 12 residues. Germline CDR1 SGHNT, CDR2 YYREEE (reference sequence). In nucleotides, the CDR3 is TGTGCCAGCAGTCTCACGGAAGGGGAGCAGTACTTC. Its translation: CASSLTEGEQYF.

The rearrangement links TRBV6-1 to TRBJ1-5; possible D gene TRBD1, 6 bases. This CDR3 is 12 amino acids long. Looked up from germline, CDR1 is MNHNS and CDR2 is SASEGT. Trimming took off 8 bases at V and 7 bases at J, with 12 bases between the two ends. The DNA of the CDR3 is TGTGCCAGCCGTGGGGGCAGGCAGCCCCAGCATTTT. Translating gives CASRGGRQPQHF.

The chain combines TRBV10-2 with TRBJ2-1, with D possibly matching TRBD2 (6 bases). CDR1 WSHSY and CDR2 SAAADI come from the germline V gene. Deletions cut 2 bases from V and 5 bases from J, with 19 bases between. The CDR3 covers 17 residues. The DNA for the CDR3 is TGCGCCAGCAGTGAGACACCGGGACTGAGACCTAACAATGAGCAGTTCTTC. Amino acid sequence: CASSETPGLRPNNEQFF.

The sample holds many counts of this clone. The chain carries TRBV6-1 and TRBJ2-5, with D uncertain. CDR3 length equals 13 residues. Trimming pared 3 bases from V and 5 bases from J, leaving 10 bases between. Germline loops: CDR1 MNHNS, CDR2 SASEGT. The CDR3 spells CASSDSEKETQYF. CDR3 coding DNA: TGTGCCAGCAGTGATTCGGAGAAGGAGACCCAGTACTTC.

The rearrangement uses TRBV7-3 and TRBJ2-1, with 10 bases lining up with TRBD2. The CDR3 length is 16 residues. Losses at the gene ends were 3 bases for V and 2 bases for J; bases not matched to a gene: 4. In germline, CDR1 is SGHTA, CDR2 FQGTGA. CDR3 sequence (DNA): TGTGCCAGCAGCTTGATAGCGGGAGGAGCCTACAATGAGCAGTTCTTC. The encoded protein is CASSLIAGGAYNEQFF. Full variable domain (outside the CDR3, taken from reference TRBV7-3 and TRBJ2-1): GAGVSQTPSNKVTEKGKYVELRCDPISGHTALYWYRQSLGQGPEFLIYFQGTGAADDSGLPNDRFFAVRPEGSVSTLKIQRTERGDSAVYLCASSLIAGGAYNEQFFGPGTRLTVL.

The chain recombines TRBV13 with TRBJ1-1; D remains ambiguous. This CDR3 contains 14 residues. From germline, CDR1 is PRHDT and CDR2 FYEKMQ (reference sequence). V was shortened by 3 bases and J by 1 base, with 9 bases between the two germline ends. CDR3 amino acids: CASSFAGGNTEAFF. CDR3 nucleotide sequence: TGTGCCAGCAGCTTTGCGGGCGGGAACACTGAAGCTTTCTTT.

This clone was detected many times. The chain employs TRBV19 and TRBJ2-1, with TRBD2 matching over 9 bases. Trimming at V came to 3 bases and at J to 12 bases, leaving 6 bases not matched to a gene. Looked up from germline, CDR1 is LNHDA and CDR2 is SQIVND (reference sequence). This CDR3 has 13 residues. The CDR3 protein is CASSIVPSGAQFF. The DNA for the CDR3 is TGTGCCAGTAGTATTGTGCCTAGCGGGGCGCAGTTCTTC.

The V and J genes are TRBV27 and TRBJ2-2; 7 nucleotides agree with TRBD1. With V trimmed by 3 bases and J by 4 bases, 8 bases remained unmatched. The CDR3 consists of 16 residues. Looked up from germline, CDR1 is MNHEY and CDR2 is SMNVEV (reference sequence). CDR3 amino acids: CASSFTTGIVTGELFF. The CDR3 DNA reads TGTGCCAGCAGTTTTACGACAGGGATCGTCACCGGGGAGCTGTTTTTT.

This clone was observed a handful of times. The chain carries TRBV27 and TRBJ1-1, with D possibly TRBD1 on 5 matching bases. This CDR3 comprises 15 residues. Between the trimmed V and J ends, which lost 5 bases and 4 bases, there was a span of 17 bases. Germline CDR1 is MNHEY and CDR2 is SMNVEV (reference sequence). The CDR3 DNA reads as TGTGCCAGCAGTCTCGGGACCTTCGGGAGCACTGAAGCTTTCTTT. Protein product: CASSLGTFGSTEAFF.

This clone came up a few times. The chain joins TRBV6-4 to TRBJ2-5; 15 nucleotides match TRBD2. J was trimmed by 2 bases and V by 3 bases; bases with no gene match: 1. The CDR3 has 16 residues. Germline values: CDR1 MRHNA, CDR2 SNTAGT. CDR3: CASSEGLAGGQETQYF. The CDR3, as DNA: TGTGCCAGCAGTGAAGGACTAGCGGGAGGGCAAGAGACCCAGTACTTC.

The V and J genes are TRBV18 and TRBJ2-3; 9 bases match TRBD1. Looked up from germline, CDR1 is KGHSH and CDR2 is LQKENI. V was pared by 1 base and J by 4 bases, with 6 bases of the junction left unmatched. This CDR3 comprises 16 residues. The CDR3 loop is CASSPQRDRAPDTQYF. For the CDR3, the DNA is TGTGCCAGCTCACCACAGAGGGACAGGGCCCCAGATACGCAGTATTTT.

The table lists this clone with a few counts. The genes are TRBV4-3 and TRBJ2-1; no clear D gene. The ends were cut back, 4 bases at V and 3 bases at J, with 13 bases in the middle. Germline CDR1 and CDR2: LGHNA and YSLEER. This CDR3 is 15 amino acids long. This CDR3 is CASSPSLADYNEQFF. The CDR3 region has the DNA TGCGCCAGCAGCCCGAGCTTAGCCGACTACAATGAGCAGTTCTTC.